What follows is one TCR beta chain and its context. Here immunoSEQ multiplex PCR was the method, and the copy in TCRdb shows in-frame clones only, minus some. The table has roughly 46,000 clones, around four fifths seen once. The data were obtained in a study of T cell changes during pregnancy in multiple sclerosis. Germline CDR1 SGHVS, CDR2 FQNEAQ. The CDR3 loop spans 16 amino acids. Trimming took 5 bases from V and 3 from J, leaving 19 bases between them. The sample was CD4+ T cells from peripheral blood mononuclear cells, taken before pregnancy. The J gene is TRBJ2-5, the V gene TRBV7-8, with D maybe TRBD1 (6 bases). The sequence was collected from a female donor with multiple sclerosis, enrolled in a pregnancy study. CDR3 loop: CASSHRTVGLKETQYF. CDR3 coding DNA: TGTGCCAGCAGCCATCGGACAGTCGGCCTTAAAGAGACCCAGTACTTC.